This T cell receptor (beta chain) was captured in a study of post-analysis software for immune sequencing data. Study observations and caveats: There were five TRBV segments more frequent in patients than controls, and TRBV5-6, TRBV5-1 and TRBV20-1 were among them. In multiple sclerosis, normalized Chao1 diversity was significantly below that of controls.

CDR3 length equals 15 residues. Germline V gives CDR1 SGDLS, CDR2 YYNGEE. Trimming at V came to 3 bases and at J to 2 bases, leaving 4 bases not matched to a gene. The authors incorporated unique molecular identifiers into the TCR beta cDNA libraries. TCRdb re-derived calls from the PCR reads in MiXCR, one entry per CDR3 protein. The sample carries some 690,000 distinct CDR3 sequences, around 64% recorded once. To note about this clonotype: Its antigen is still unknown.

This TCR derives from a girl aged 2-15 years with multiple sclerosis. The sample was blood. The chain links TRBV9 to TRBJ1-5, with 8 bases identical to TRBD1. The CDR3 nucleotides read TGTGCCAGCAGCGAGGGGGACAGGCGCAATCAGCCCCAGCATTTT. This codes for CASSEGDRRNQPQHF.